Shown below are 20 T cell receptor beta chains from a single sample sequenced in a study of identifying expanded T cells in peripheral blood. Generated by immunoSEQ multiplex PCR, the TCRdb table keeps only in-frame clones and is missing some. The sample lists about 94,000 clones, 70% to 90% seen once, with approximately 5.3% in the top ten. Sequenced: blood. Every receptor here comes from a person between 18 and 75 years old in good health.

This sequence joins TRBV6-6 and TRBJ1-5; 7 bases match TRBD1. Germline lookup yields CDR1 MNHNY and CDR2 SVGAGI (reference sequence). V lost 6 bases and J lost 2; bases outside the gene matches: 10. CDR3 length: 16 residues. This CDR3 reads CASRSTGASGNQPQHF. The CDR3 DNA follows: TGTGCCAGCAGGTCCACAGGGGCCTCGGGCAATCAGCCCCAGCATTTT.

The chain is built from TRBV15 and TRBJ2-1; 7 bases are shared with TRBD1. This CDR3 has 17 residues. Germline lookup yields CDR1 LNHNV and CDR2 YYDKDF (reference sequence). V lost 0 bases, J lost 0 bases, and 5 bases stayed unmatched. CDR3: CATSRDLQGDSYNEQFF. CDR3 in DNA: TGTGCCACCAGCAGAGATCTTCAGGGGGACTCCTACAATGAGCAGTTCTTC.

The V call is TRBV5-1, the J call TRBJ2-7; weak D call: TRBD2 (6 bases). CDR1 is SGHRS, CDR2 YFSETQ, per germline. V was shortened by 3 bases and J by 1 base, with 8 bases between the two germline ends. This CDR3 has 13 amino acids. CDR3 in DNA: TGCGCCAGCAGCTCGGGGACTTCCTACGAGCAGTACTTC. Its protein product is CASSSGTSYEQYF.

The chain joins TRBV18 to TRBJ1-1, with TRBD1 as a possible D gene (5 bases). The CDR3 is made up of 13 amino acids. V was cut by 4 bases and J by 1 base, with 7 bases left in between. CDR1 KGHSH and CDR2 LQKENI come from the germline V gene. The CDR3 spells CASSLDRNTEAFF. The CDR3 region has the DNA TGTGCCAGCTCACTCGACAGGAACACTGAAGCTTTCTTT.

In DNA, the CDR3 is TGTGCCAGCAGCTTAGCGAGTGCAGGACAGGCAAATCAGCCCCAGCATTTT. Its translation is CASSLASAGQANQPQHF. V usage is TRBV7-6 and J usage is TRBJ1-5, with TRBD1 matching 7 bases. The CDR3 is 17 residues long. V lost 0 bases and J lost 4; bases outside the gene matches: 9. The germline gives CDR1 SGHVS, CDR2 FNYEAQ.

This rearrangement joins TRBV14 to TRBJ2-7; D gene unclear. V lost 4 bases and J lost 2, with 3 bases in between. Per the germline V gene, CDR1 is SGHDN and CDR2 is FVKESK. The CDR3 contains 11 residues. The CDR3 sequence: CASSRAYEQYF. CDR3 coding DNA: TGTGCCAGCAGCCGGGCCTACGAGCAGTACTTC.

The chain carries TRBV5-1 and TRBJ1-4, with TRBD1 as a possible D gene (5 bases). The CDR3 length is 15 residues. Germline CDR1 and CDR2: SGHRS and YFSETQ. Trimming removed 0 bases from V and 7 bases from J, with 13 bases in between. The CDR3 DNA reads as TGCGCCAGCAGCTTGGCCGGGACGCCGGGTGAAAAACTGTTTTTT. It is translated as CASSLAGTPGEKLFF.

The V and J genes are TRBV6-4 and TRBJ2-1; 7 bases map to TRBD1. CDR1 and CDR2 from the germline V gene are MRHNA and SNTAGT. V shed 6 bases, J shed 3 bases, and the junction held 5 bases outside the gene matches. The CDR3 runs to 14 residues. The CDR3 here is CASSPGTDYNEQFF. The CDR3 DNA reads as TGTGCCAGCAGCCCAGGGACAGACTACAATGAGCAGTTCTTC.

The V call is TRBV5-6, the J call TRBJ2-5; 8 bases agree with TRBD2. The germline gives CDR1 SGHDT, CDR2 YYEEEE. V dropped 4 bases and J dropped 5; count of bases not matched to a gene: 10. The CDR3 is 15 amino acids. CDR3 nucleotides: TGTGCCAGCAGCATCCGAGCGGGAGCGGGGGAGACCCAGTACTTC. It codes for CASSIRAGAGETQYF.

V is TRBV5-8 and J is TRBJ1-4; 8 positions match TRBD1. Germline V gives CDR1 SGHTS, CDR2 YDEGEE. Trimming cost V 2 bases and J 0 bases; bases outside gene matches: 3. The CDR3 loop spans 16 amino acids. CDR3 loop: CASSFGQGATNEKLFF. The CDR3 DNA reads TGTGCCAGCAGCTTCGGACAGGGCGCAACTAATGAAAAACTGTTTTTT.

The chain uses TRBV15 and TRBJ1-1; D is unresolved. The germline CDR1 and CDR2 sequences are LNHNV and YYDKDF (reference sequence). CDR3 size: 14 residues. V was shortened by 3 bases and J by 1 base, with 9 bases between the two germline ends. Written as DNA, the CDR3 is TGTGCCACCAGCAGTTATACAGCGAACACTGAAGCTTTCTTT. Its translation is CATSSYTANTEAFF.

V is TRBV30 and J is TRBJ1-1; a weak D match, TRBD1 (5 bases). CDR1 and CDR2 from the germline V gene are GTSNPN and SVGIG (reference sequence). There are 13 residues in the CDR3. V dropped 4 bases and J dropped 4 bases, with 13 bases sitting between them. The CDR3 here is CAWNPGDGTEAFF. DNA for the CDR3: TGTGCCTGGAATCCCGGGGACGGCACTGAAGCTTTCTTT.

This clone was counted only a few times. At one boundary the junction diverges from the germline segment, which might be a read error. The CDR3 coding sequence is TGTGCCAGTAGTTCACAGACAGGGGGTCTGTCCTTCTCCTTC. The encoded protein is CASSSQTGGLSFSF. The rearrangement joins TRBV19 to TRBJ1-2, with 9 positions matching TRBD1. CDR1 LNHDA and CDR2 SQIVND come from the germline V gene (reference sequence). The CDR3 runs 14 residues.

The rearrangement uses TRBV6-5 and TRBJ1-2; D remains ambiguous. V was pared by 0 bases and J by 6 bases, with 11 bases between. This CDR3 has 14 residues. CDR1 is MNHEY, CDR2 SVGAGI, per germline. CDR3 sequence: CASSYSVLTNGYTF. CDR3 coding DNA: TGTGCCAGCAGTTACTCGGTCTTGACTAATGGCTACACCTTC.

The CDR3 loop reads CSAKTSGSVTGELFF. The CDR3, as DNA: TGCAGCGCCAAGACTAGCGGGAGCGTAACCGGGGAGCTGTTTTTT. The chain links TRBV29-1 to TRBJ2-2; 12 bases agree with TRBD2. Germline lookup yields CDR1 SQVTM and CDR2 ANQGSEA. J lost 5 bases, V lost 7 bases, and 8 bases had no gene match. CDR3 length: 15 amino acids.

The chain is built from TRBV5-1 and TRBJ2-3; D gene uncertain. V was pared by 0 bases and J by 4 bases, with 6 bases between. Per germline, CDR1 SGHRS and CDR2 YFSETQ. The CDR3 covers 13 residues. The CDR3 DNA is TGCGCCAGCAGCTTGGTGCCGGCAGATACGCAGTATTTT. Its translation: CASSLVPADTQYF.

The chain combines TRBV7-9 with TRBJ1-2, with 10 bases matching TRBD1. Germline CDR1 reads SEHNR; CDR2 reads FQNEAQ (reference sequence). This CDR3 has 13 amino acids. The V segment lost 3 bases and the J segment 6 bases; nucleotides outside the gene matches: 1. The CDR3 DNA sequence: TGTGCCAGCAGCTTGGGACAGGGGAATGGCTACACCTTC. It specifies CASSLGQGNGYTF.

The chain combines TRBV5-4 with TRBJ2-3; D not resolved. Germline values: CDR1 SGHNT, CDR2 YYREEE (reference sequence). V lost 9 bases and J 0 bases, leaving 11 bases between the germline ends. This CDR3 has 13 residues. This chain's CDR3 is CATNAFSTDTQYF. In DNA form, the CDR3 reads TGTGCCACCAACGCGTTTAGCACAGATACGCAGTATTTT.

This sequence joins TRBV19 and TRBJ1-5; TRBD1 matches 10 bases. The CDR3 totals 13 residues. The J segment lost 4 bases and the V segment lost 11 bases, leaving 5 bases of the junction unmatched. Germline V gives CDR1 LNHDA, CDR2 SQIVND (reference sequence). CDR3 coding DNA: TGTGCCGGGGGACAGGGGACGAATCAGCCCCAGCATTTT. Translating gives CAGGQGTNQPQHF.

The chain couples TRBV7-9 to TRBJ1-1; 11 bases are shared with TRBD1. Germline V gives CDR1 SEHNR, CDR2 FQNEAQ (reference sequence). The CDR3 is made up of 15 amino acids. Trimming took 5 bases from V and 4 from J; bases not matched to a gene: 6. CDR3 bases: TGTGCCAGCAGCCGCAGCGGGACAGGGGGCACTGAAGCTTTCTTT. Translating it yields CASSRSGTGGTEAFF.